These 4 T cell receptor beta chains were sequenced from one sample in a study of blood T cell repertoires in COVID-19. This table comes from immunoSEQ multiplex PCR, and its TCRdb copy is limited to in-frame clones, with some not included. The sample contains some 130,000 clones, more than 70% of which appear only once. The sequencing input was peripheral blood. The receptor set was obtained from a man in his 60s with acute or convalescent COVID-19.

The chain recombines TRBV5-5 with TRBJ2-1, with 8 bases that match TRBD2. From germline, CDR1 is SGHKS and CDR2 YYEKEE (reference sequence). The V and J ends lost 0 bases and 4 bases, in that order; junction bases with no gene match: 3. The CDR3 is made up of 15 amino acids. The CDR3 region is CASSLGLARYNEQFF. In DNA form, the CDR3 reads TGTGCCAGCAGCTTGGGACTAGCGCGATACAATGAGCAGTTCTTC.

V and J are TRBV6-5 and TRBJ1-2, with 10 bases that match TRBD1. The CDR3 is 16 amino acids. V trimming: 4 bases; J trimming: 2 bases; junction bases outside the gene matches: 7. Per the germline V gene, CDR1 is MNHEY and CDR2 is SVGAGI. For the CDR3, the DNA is TGTGCCAGCAGTTTTCTGGGACAGGGGATAAACTATGGCTACACCTTC. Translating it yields CASSFLGQGINYGYTF.

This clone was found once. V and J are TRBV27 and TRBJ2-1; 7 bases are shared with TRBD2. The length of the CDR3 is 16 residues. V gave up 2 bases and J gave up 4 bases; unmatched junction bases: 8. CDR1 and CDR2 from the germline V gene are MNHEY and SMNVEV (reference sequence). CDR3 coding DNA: TGTGCCAGCAGTTTAGTCGCGCGGGGGACTTACAATGAGCAGTTCTTC. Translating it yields CASSLVARGTYNEQFF.

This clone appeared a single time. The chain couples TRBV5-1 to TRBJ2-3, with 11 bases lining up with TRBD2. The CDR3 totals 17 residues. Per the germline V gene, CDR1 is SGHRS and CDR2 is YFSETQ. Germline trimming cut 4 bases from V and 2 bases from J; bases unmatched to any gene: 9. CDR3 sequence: CASSQRPGLADTDTQYF. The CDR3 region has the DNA TGCGCCAGCAGCCAGAGACCGGGACTAGCGGACACAGATACGCAGTATTTT.